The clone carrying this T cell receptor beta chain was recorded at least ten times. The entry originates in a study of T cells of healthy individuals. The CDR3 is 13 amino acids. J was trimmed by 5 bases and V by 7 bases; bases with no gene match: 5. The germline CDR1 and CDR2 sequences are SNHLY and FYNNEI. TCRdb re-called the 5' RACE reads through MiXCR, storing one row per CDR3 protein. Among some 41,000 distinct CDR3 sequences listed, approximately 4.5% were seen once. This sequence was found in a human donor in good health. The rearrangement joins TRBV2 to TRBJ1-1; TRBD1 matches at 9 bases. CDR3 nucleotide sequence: TGTGCCAGCAAATTGACAGGGGGGACTGAAGCTTTCTTT. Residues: CASKLTGGTEAFF.